In its sample, the clone carrying this TCR beta chain was seen once. This record comes from a study of blood T cell repertoires in COVID-19. Across the study: Donors in the United States, Italy and Spain gave samples during acute or convalescent COVID-19. T cells, B-cell-depleted T cells, or PBMCs supplied cDNA or gDNA.

In the original analysis: For nucleated cells, counts were estimated from reference gene primer amplification. The method was immunoSEQ multiplex PCR; TCRdb's version includes in-frame clones alone and lacks a portion of them. V and J calls and clone size are given by that table; D and trimming were obtained from the DNA. This sample carries around 170,000 clones, 84% of them seen once, and the ten largest clones take roughly 14%. Germline V CDR1 and CDR2: SGHRS, YFSETQ. CDR3 length: 16 amino acids. The ends lost 0 bases at V and 1 base at J; junction bases unmatched: 6. The sequencing input was peripheral blood. The clonotype originates from a man younger than 40 with active or convalescent COVID-19. The chain is built from TRBV5-1 and TRBJ2-5, with 7 bases matching TRBD2. The CDR3 region has the DNA TGCGCCAGCAGCTTGGGCGCTAGCGGCCCCCAAGAGACCCAGTACTTC. It translates to CASSLGASGPQETQYF.